Presented here are 20 T cell receptor beta chains from one specimen sequenced in a study of T cell responses to AZD1222 COVID-19 vaccine. TCRdb keeps only in-frame clones here, not all; method: immunoSEQ multiplex PCR. The table lists 150,000 or so clones, around nine tenths of them singletons. The source material was peripheral blood, sampled on day 0 of AZD1222 vaccination. These TCRs come from an adult in good health.

DNA for the CDR3: TGTGCCAGCAGTTCAGGTCAGTGGGCTGAAGCTTTCTTT. The encoded protein is CASSSGQWAEAFF. The chain links TRBV12-3 or TRBV12-4 to TRBJ1-1; no clear D. V lost 4 bases and J lost 6, with 12 bases in between. The CDR3 runs to 13 residues.

This chain connects TRBV7-9 to TRBJ1-4; 7 bases align to TRBD1. J was trimmed by 7 bases and V by 5 bases; bases with no gene match: 13. This CDR3 region has 16 residues. CDR1 and CDR2 from the germline V gene are SEHNR and FQNEAQ (reference sequence). The CDR3 DNA follows: TGTGCCAGCAGCCCCCACAGGGGCCTCGGGTCTGAAAAACTGTTTTTT. It is translated as CASSPHRGLGSEKLFF.

The V gene is TRBV18, the J gene TRBJ1-1; D unclear. The CDR3 runs to 15 residues. Trimming stripped 3 bases from V and 6 bases from J, with 17 bases between. Germline V gene lookup returns CDR1 KGHSH and CDR2 LQKENI. The CDR3 region has the DNA TGTGCCAGCTCACCTACCCGGACTTTAGGCGCTGAAGCTTTCTTT. Translation gives CASSPTRTLGAEAFF.

V is TRBV7-2 and J is TRBJ2-7, with 12 bases that match TRBD2. This CDR3 has 16 amino acids. Germline-derived CDR1 and CDR2 are SGHTA and FQGNSA. With 1 base clipped from V and 5 bases from J, the junction kept 6 bases outside the gene matches. CDR3 nucleotide sequence: TGTGCCAGCAGCTTAGTCGCGACTAGCGGGAGCGACGAGCAGTACTTC. Translating it yields CASSLVATSGSDEQYF.

In its sample, this clone was seen a few times. The V and J genes are TRBV24-1 and TRBJ1-2, with TRBD1 matching 7 bases. V was pared by 3 bases and J by 4 bases, with 7 bases of the junction left unmatched. The CDR3 sequence is 15 residues long. The V gene's germline CDR1 is KGHDR and CDR2 SFDVKD. The DNA of the CDR3 is TGTGCCACCAGTGATCCCGGACAGGCTCTCTATGGCTACACCTTC. Amino acid sequence: CATSDPGQALYGYTF.

The V and J genes are TRBV27 and TRBJ2-2, with 7 bases fitting TRBD1. Germline V gene data show CDR1 as MNHEY and CDR2 as SMNVEV (reference sequence). This CDR3 comprises 15 residues. The J segment lost 1 base and the V segment lost 5 bases, leaving 4 bases of the junction unmatched. DNA of the CDR3: TGTGCCAGCAGTCCCAGGGGGAAGAACACCGGGGAGCTGTTTTTT. It encodes CASSPRGKNTGELFF.

The gene calls are TRBV6-5 and TRBJ1-5, with no clear D. The CDR3 length is 14 residues. V was cut by 0 bases and J by 6 bases, with 9 bases left in between. Germline-derived CDR1 and CDR2 are MNHEY and SVGAGI. CDR3 nucleotides: TGTGCCAGCAGTTACTCGAAAGGACGTCAGCCCCAGCATTTT. Its protein is CASSYSKGRQPQHF.

In DNA, the CDR3 is TGTGCCAGCAGTTACGGGGACGCGGCCTACGAGCAGTACTTC. Its protein is CASSYGDAAYEQYF. The chain links TRBV6-5 to TRBJ2-7; the D gene could be TRBD1 or TRBD2 (5 bases each). V was shortened by 2 bases and J by 2 bases, with 10 bases between the two germline ends. The CDR3 totals 14 residues. The germline V gene has CDR1 MNHEY and CDR2 SVGAGI.

The chain employs TRBV2 and TRBJ2-1; 10 nucleotides agree with TRBD2. Trimming cost V 3 bases and J 3 bases; bases outside gene matches: 2. CDR3 length: 15 residues. Germline V gives CDR1 SNHLY, CDR2 FYNNEI. CDR3 in DNA: TGTGCCAGCAGTGATACTAGCGGGGACTACAATGAGCAGTTCTTC. Translating it yields CASSDTSGDYNEQFF.

The chain has TRBV14 and TRBJ1-2, with a possible D match to TRBD1 (6 bases). V was cut by 4 bases and J by 7 bases, with 10 bases left in between. CDR3 length: 12 amino acids. Germline CDR1 and CDR2: SGHDN and FVKESK. The CDR3 DNA sequence: TGTGCCAGCAGCCCAACAGGGACTGGCTACACCTTC. This sequence encodes CASSPTGTGYTF.

The genes are TRBV5-5 and TRBJ2-5; D is unresolved. This CDR3 is built from 13 residues. Trimming took off 0 bases at V and 5 bases at J, with 8 bases between the two ends. CDR1 and CDR2 (germline): SGHKS, YYEKEE (reference sequence). The CDR3 nucleotides read TGTGCCAGCAGCTTGGAGGGTAGGGAGACCCAGTACTTC. Amino acids: CASSLEGRETQYF.

This clone occurred once. This chain uses TRBV5-1 with TRBJ1-1, with 10 nucleotides matching TRBD1. Germline V gene data show CDR1 as SGHRS and CDR2 as YFSETQ. The CDR3 totals 16 residues. V lost 4 bases, J lost 6 bases, and 12 bases stayed unmatched. CDR3 residues: CASSVNSGTGVSEAFF. Here the CDR3 DNA reads TGCGCCAGCAGCGTGAATTCCGGGACAGGGGTATCTGAAGCTTTCTTT.

The V and J genes are TRBV18 and TRBJ2-7; D is unclear. Germline CDR1 is KGHSH and CDR2 is LQKENI. V was cut by 2 bases and J by 7 bases, with 12 bases left in between. This CDR3 contains 13 residues. The CDR3 loop is CASSPGEAREQYF. The CDR3 nucleotides are TGTGCCAGCTCACCAGGGGAAGCTAGGGAGCAGTACTTC.

The rearrangement joins TRBV5-4 to TRBJ2-3; D is possibly TRBD1 (6 bases). V lost 2 bases and J 3 bases, leaving 10 bases between the germline ends. The CDR3 extends over 14 amino acids. CDR1 SGHNT and CDR2 YYREEE come from the germline V gene (reference sequence). CDR3 nucleotide sequence: TGTGCCAGCAGCTTAGGACAGTCTACAGATACGCAGTATTTT. This codes for CASSLGQSTDTQYF.

The chain is built from TRBV19 and TRBJ1-5; weak D call: TRBD1 (5 bases). This CDR3 is 15 amino acids long. In germline, CDR1 is LNHDA, CDR2 SQIVND (reference sequence). Between the trimmed V and J ends, which lost 3 bases and 5 bases, there was a span of 14 bases. CDR3 protein: CASSISAGRHQPQHF. Written as DNA, the CDR3 is TGTGCCAGTAGTATCAGTGCGGGACGGCATCAGCCCCAGCATTTT.

This chain joins TRBV5-1 and TRBJ2-2; 9 positions agree with TRBD1. Per germline, CDR1 SGHRS and CDR2 YFSETQ. Unmatched junction bases numbered 5, after V lost 4 bases and J lost 4 bases. The CDR3 covers 15 residues. CDR3 coding DNA: TGCGCCAGCAGCGTCCCGGGACAGGGCACCGGGGAGCTGTTTTTT. It specifies CASSVPGQGTGELFF.

The chain joins TRBV5-1 to TRBJ1-2; D is perhaps TRBD1 (6 bases). The CDR3 is 14 amino acids. V shed 4 bases and J shed 4 bases, with 14 bases lying between them. The germline gives CDR1 SGHRS, CDR2 YFSETQ. CDR3 DNA: TGCGCCAGCAGCCCACAGGGCGGGGGCTATGGCTACACCTTC. Protein sequence: CASSPQGGGYGYTF.

This chain connects TRBV3-1 (or the pseudogene TRBV3-2) to TRBJ2-7, with 12 bases that match TRBD2. Germline assignment: CDR1 LGHDT and CDR2 YNNKEL (reference sequence). The CDR3 is 14 amino acids. With V trimmed by 6 bases and J by 6 bases, 6 bases remained unmatched. For the CDR3, the DNA is TGTGCCAGCAGGACTAGCGGGAGTGGCCCCGAGCAGTACTTC. Its protein product is CASRTSGSGPEQYF.

The rearrangement joins TRBV5-4 to TRBJ1-6; a weak D match, TRBD1 (5 bases). Germline CDR1 and CDR2: SGHNT and YYREEE (reference sequence). Trimming stripped 5 bases from V and 6 bases from J, with 18 bases between. CDR3 length: 16 residues. The CDR3 is CASRPTQGGSNSPLHF. DNA for the CDR3: TGTGCCAGCAGACCGACCCAGGGTGGGAGTAATTCACCCCTCCACTTT.

The CDR3 nucleotides are TGTGCCAGCAGCAAAGGGCCATCAAAGCGGGAGCGGCAAGAGACCCAGTACTTC. It codes for CASSKGPSKRERQETQYF. The chain joins TRBV21-1 to TRBJ2-5; the table's D gene call, TRBD2, was not cross checked with the DNA. TRBV21-1 is classified as a pseudogene. This CDR3 contains 18 residues.